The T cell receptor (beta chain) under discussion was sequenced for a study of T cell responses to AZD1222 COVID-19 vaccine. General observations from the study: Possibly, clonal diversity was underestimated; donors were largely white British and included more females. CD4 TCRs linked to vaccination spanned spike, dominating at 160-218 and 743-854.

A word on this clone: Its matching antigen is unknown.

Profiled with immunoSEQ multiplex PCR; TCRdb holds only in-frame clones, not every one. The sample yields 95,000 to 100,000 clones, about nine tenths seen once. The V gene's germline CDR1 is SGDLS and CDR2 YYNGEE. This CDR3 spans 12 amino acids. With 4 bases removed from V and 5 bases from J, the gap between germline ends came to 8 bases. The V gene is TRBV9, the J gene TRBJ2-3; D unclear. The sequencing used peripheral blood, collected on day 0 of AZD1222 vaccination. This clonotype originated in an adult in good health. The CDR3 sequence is CASSPQLDTQYF. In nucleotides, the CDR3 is TGTGCCAGCAGCCCCCAGCTAGATACGCAGTATTTT.